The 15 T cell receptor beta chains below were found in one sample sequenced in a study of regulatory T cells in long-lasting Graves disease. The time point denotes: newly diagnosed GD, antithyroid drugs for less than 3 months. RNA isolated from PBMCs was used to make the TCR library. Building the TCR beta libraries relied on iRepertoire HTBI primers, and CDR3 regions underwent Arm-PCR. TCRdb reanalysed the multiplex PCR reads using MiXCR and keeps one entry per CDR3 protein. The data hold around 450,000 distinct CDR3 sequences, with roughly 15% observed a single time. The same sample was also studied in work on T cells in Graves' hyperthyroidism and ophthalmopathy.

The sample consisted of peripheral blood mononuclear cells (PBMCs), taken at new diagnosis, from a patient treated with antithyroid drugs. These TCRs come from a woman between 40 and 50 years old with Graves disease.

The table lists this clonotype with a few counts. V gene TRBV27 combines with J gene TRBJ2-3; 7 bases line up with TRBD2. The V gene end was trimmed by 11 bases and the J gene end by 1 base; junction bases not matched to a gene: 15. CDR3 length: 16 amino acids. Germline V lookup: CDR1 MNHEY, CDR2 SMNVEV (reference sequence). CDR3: CASWRERGGGTDTQYF. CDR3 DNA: TGTGCCTCGTGGCGGGAGCGGGGAGGGGGCACAGATACGCAGTATTTT.

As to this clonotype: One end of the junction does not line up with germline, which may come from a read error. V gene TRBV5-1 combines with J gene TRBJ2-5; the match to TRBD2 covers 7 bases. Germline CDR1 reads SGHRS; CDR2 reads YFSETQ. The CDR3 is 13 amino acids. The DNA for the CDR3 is TGCGCCGGCAGCGGACTAGTCGCCGTGGCCCAGTACTTC. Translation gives CAGSGLVAVAQYF.

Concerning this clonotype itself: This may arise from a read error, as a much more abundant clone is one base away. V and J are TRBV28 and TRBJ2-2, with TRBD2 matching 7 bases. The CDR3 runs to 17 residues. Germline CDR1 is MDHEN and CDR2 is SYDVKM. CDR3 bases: TGTGCCGGCAGTTTTCCCTCTTGGGGGGGGAACACCGGGGAGCTGTTTTTT. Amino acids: CAGSFPSWGGNTGELFF.

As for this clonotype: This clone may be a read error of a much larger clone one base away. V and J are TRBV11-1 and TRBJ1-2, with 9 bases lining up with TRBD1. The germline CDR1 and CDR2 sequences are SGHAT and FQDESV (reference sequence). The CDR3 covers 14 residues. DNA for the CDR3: TGTGCCAGCAGCTTAAGGACAGGGGATTCTGGCTGCACCTTC. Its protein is CASSLRTGDSGCTF. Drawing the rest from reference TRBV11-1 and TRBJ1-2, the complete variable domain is EAEVAQSPRYKITEKSQAVAFWCDPISGHATLYWYRQILGQGPELLVQFQDESVVDDSQLPKDRFSAERLKGVDSTLKIQPAELGDSAMYLCASSLRTGDSGCTFGSGTRLTVV.

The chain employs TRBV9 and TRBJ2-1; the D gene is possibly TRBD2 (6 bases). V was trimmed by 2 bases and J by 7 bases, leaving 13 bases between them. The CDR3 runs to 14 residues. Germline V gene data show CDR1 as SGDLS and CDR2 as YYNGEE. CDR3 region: CASSVGGVGNEQFF. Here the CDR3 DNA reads TGTGCCAGCAGCGTGGGGGGAGTAGGGAATGAGCAGTTCTTC.

The CDR3 region has the DNA TGTGCCAGCTCACCAAAGGGACTAGCGGGAGACCCCTACGAGCAGTACTTC. This gives the protein CASSPKGLAGDPYEQYF. The rearrangement links TRBV18 to TRBJ2-7; 14 bases line up with TRBD2. V shed 2 bases and J 2 bases; nucleotides not matched to a gene: 5. In germline, CDR1 is KGHSH, CDR2 LQKENI. This CDR3 has 17 amino acids.

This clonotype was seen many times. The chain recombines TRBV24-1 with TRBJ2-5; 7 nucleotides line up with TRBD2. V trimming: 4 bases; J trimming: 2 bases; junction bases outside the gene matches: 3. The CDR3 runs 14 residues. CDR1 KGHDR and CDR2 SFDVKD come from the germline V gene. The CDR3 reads CATSDAGGQETQYF. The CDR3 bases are TGTGCCACCAGTGACGCCGGGGGGCAAGAGACCCAGTACTTC.

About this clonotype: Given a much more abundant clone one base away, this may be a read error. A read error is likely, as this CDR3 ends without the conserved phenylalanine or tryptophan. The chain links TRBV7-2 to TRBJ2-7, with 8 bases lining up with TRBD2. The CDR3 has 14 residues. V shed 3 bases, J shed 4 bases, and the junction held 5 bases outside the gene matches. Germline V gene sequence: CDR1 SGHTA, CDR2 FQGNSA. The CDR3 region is CASSFREGPYEQYL. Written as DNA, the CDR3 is TGTGCCAGCAGCTTCCGGGAGGGCCCATACGAGCAGTACCTC.

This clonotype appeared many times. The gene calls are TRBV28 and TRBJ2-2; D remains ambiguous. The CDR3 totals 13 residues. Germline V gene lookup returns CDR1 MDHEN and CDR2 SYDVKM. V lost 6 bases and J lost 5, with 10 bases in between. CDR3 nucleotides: TGTGCCAGCAGCCCGGGTCGGACCGGGGAGCTGTTTTTT. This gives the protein CASSPGRTGELFF.

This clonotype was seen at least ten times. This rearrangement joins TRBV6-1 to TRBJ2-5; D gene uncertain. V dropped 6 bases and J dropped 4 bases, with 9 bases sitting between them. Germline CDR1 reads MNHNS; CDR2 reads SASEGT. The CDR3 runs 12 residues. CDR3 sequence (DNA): TGTGCCAGCAGGAGGATCGGAGAGACCCAGTACTTC. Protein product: CASRRIGETQYF.

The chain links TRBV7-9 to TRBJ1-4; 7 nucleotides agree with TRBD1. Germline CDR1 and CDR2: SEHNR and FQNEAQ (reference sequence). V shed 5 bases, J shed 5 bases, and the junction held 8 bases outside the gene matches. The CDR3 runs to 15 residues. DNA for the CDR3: TGTGCCAGCAGCACCAGACAGGGCGTGAATGAAAAACTGTTTTTT. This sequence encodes CASSTRQGVNEKLFF.

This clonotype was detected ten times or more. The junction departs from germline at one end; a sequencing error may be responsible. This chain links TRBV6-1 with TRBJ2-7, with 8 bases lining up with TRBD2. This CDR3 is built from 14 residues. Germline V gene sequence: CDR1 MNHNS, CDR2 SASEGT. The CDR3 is CASSESTSGYEQYF. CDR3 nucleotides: TGCGCCAGCAGTGAGTCTACTAGCGGCTACGAGCAGTACTTC.

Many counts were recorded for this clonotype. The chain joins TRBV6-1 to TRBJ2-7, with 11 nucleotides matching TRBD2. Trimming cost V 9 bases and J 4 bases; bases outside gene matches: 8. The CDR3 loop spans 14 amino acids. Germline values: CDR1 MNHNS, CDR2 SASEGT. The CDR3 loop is CASRPSGRWYEQYF. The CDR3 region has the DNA TGTGCCAGTCGACCTAGCGGGAGGTGGTACGAGCAGTACTTC.

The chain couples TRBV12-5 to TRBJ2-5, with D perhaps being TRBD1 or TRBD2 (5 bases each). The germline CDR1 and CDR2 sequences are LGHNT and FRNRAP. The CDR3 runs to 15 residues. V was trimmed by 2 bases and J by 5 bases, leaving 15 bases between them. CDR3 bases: TGTGCTAGTGGTTTGAATAGCGCCAGGGCGGAGACCCAGTACTTC. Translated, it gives CASGLNSARAETQYF.

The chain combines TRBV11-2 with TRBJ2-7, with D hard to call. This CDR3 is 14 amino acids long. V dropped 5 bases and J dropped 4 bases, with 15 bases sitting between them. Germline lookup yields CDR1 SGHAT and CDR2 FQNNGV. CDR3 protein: CASSPVSGLYEQYF. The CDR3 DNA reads TGTGCCAGCAGCCCAGTCTCCGGGTTGTACGAGCAGTACTTC.